This entry concerns a single T cell receptor (beta chain). The method was immunoSEQ multiplex PCR; TCRdb's version includes in-frame clones alone and lacks a portion of them. In the table there are about 170,000 clones, roughly 93% of which are singletons. This record comes from a study of control samples from healthy donors and cancer patients. This CDR3 contains 14 residues. CDR1 is SGHRS and CDR2 is YFSETQ in the germline V gene. Losses at the gene ends were 4 bases for V and 1 base for J; bases not matched to a gene: 3. Source material: blood. The TCR was taken from a woman aged 60-75 years in good health. The rearrangement uses TRBV5-1 and TRBJ2-5; TRBD1 agrees at 8 bases. The CDR3 bases are TGCGCCAGCAGCGTCGGGACAGGCCAAGAGACCCAGTACTTC. It yields the protein CASSVGTGQETQYF.